These T cell receptor beta chains were read from a single sample in a study of sequential checkpoint blockade in melanoma. Profiled with immunoSEQ multiplex PCR; TCRdb holds only in-frame clones, not every one. The repertoire holds 2,500 to 3,500 clones, with less than 25% as singletons. The sequencing used tumor tissue (inferred from file names), collected from a patient given nivolumab and ipilimumab in sequence. Receptors originate from a human donor with melanoma. Each CDR3 is given with its conserved first and last residue. The order of the fields is D gene, V gene, CDR3 length, clone size, J gene, CDR3 protein, CDR3 DNA. The D gene is left open where the match is weak. Part of the rows lack a size; the others show once, few, many or a class for expanded clones.

-,TRBV6-8,12,few,TRBJ2-4,CASSWGQNIQYF,TGTGCCAGCAGTTGGGGACAAAACATTCAGTACTTC
-,TRBV11-3,18,many,TRBJ1-1,CASSLGGFTEIRDTEAFF,TGTGCCAGCAGCTTGGGTGGTTTCACAGAGATACGGGACACTGAAGCTTTCTTT
-,TRBV11-3,16,few,TRBJ1-6,CASSLLRHQYNSPLHF,TGTGCCAGCAGCTTATTGCGACATCAGTATAATTCACCCCTCCACTTT
TRBD1,TRBV25-1,14,-,TRBJ1-5,CASSGQGQGQPQHF,TGTGCCAGCAGTGGACAGGGACAGGGTCAGCCCCAGCATTTT
TRBD1,TRBV9,17,-,TRBJ1-1,CASSADREGRGLAEAFF,TGTGCCAGCAGCGCCGATAGAGAGGGTAGGGGGCTGGCTGAAGCTTTCTTT
-,TRBV5-1,15,-,TRBJ1-1,CASSLAEGLNTEAFF,TGCGCCAGCAGCTTGGCCGAGGGATTGAACACTGAAGCTTTCTTT
TRBD2,TRBV18,14,once,TRBJ2-5,CASSPGLAGETQYF,TGTGCCAGCTCCCCGGGACTAGCGGGGGAGACCCAGTACTTC
TRBD1,TRBV30,16,-,TRBJ1-1,CAWSKGAIKLNTEAFF,TGTGCCTGGAGTAAGGGGGCCATAAAATTGAACACTGAAGCTTTCTTT
TRBD1,TRBV11-3,14,medium-sized,TRBJ2-7,CASSLSGQGLKQYF,TGTGCCAGCAGCTTGTCCGGACAGGGGCTTAAGCAGTACTTC
TRBD1,TRBV11-3,15,many,TRBJ2-5,CASSLTTGSKETQYF,TGTGCCAGCAGCTTGACGACAGGGTCTAAAGAGACCCAGTACTTC
TRBD2,TRBV11-3,15,many,TRBJ2-5,CASSSRLAGQETQYF,TGTGCCAGCAGCTCCAGACTAGCGGGGCAAGAGACCCAGTACTTC
-,TRBV19,12,few,TRBJ1-5,CASKGGNQPQHF,TGTGCCAGTAAGGGTGGGAATCAGCCCCAGCATTTT
-,TRBV6-8,14,many,TRBJ1-2,CASSYSGRGYGYTF,TGTGCCAGCAGTTACTCTGGGAGGGGGTATGGCTACACCTTC
TRBD1,TRBV19,15,-,TRBJ1-2,CASTIAGGQGGGYTF,TGTGCCAGTACCATCGCGGGGGGACAGGGAGGAGGCTACACCTTC
-,TRBV6-8,15,medium-sized,TRBJ2-1,CASSDSWGGGNEQFF,TGTGCCAGCAGTGACTCGTGGGGGGGCGGCAATGAGCAGTTCTTC
-,TRBV18,15,-,TRBJ1-4,CASSPSRDVNEKLFF,TGTGCCAGCTCCCCAAGCCGGGACGTCAATGAAAAACTGTTTTTT
-,TRBV7-1,13,-,TRBJ1-2,CASSLQGLYGYTF,TGTGCCAGCAGCTTACAGGGCCTCTATGGCTACACCTTC
-,TRBV18,13,few,TRBJ1-4,CASSPAVNEKLFF,TGTGCCAGCTCACCGGCAGTAAATGAAAAACTGTTTTTT
TRBD1,TRBV6-8,15,-,TRBJ1-6,CASRGQGRVDSPLHF,TGTGCCAGCAGAGGACAGGGTAGAGTGGATTCACCCCTCCACTTT
-,TRBV29-1,14,-,TRBJ1-2,CSVAPGTVGDGYTF,TGCAGCGTTGCCCCGGGAACGGTCGGGGATGGCTACACCTTC
TRBD1,TRBV11-3,14,medium-sized,TRBJ2-7,CASSPDRSSYEQYF,TGTGCCAGCAGCCCGGACAGGTCCTCCTACGAGCAGTACTTC
-,TRBV11-3,14,-,TRBJ2-1,CASSLYLEVNEQFF,TGTGCCAGCAGCTTATATCTGGAGGTCAATGAGCAGTTCTTC